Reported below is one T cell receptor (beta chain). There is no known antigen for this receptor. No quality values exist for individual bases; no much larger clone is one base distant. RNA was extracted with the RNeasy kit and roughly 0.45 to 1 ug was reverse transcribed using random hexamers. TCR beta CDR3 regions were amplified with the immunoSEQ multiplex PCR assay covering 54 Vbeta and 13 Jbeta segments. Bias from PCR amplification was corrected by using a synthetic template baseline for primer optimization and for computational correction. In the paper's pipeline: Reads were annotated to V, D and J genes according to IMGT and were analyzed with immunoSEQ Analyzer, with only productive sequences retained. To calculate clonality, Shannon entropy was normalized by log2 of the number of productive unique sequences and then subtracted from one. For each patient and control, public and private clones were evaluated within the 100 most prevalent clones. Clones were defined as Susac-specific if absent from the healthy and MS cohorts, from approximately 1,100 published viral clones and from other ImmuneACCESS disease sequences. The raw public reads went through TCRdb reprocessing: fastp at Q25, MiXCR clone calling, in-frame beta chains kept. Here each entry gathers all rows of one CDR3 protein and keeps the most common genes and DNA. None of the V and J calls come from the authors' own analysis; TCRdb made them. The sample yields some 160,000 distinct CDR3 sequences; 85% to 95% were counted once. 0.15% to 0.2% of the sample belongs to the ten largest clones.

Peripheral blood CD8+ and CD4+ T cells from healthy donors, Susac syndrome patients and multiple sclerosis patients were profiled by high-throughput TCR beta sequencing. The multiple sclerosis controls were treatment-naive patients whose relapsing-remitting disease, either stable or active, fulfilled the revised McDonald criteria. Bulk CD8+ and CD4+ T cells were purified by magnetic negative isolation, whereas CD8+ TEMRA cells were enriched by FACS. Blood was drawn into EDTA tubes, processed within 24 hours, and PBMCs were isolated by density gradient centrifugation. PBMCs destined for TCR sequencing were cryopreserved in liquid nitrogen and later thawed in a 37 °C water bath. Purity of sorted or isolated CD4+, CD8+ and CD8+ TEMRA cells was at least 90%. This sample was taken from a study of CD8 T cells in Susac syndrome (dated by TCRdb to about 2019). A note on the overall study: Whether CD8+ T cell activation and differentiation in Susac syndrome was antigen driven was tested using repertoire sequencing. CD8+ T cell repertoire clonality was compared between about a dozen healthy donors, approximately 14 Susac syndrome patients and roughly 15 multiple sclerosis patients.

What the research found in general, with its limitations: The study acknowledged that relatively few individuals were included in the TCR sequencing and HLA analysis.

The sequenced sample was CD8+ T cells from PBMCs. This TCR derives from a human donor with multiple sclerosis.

The nucleotide sequence reads TGTGCCAGCAGTTCACTTAGCGGGAGTGGGGGTCCACACAATGAGCAGTTCTTC. It translates as CASSSLSGSGGPHNEQFF. The rearranged chain carries TRBV6-5 and TRBJ2-1, and 9 junction bases match TRBD2. The CDR3 has 18 amino acids, counting the end cysteine and phenylalanine. Only the CDR3 part of the read is kept: 54 bases, read in frame from the first base. CDR1 is given as MNHEY and CDR2 as SVGAGI, both from the germline V gene. From V the trimming removes 4 bases and from J it removes 5 bases, while the gene matches leave 15 bases of the junction unaccounted for.